The text below deals with one T cell receptor (beta chain). The CDR3 spans 17 residues. The germline CDR1 and CDR2 sequences are SGHRS and YFSETQ. With 0 bases removed from V and 1 base from J, the gap between germline ends came to 14 bases. This record comes from a study of blood T cell repertoires in COVID-19. Study information: Both acute and convalescent COVID-19 samples were obtained from the United States, Italy and Spain.

TCRdb's table, derived via immunoSEQ multiplex PCR, lists solely in-frame clones and lacks some. The sample holds 250,000 to 350,000 clones, approximately 90% seen once. Ages ranged from roughly 18 to 100 years, with residence in 24 US areas. Recovered status in Cohort 3 required two negative PCRs, clearance, or symptom resolution. The origin of this receptor is a woman in her thirties who had recovered from COVID-19. This sequence joins TRBV5-1 and TRBJ2-1; tentatively, D is TRBD2 (6 bases). The sequencing input was PBMCs or T cells enriched from blood (not recorded which). In nucleotides, the CDR3 is TGCGCCAGCAGCTTGGCCTCGGGCGGGGTTTCCTACAATGAGCAGTTCTTC. It is translated as CASSLASGGVSYNEQFF.